Listed below are T cell receptor beta chains from one sample, sequenced in a study of T cell repertoires in cytomegalovirus infection. Each CDR3 protein gets one entry after TCRdb re-called the reads with MiXCR. The table lists about 360,000 distinct CDR3 sequences, 18% of them singletons, with around 8.6% in the top ten. What was sequenced was PBMCs. Source of these receptors: a human donor in good health (CMV status not recorded). Some clones in this sample may be carry-over from other donors' samples. CDR3s include the opening cysteine and the closing phenylalanine or tryptophan. D genes are given only for firm matches. Clone size, where shown, is once, few, many, or a class for clones that have expanded.

clone_size,d_call,v_call,cdr3_length,j_call,cdr3_aa,cdr3_nt
many,.,TRBV7-2,14,TRBJ2-5,CASSINRAAETQYF,TGTGCCAGCAGCATAAACAGGGCCGCCGAGACCCAGTACTTC
.,TRBD1,TRBV7-9,13,TRBJ1-2,CASSLSGQGGYTF,TGTGCCAGCAGCTTATCCGGACAGGGTGGCTACACCTTC
.,.,TRBV18,15,TRBJ2-7,CASSPTGQSYGEQYF,TGTGCCAGCTCACCTACCGGACAGTCCTACGGTGAGCAGTACTTC
.,TRBD1,TRBV5-6,18,TRBJ2-3,CASSSRGTGDLRTDTQYF,TGTGCCAGCAGCTCACGGGGGACAGGGGACCTACGCACAGATACGCAGTATTTT
many,.,TRBV7-2,15,TRBJ1-1,CASSVIQGRITEAFF,TGTGCCAGCAGCGTAATTCAGGGGAGGATAACTGAAGCTTTCTTT
few,TRBD1,TRBV7-9,14,TRBJ2-5,CASSLRGQGMTQYF,TGTGCCAGCAGCTTAAGGGGACAGGGGATGACCCAGTACTTC
.,TRBD1,TRBV19,15,TRBJ1-3,CASSISDRGGNTIYF,TGTGCCAGTAGTATCTCCGACAGGGGAGGAAACACCATATATTTT
.,TRBD1,TRBV6-2/TRBV6-3,15,TRBJ2-1,CASSQPGQSDNEQFF,TGTGCCAGCAGTCAACCGGGACAGTCGGACAATGAGCAGTTCTTC
.,.,TRBV6-5,15,TRBJ1-2,CASTNTVAQVYGYTF,TGTGCCAGCACCAATACTGTAGCACAGGTCTATGGCTACACCTTC
.,.,TRBV7-6,12,TRBJ2-7,CASSLGPFEQYF,TGTGCCAGCAGCCTGGGTCCTTTTGAGCAGTACTTC
many,TRBD2,TRBV9,17,TRBJ2-3,CASSVPLGLAETDTQYF,TGTGCCAGCAGCGTACCCCTAGGACTAGCGGAAACAGATACGCAGTATTTT
many,TRBD1,TRBV7-2,14,TRBJ2-7,CASTVEDRENEQYF,TGTGCCAGCACCGTCGAGGACAGGGAAAACGAGCAGTACTTC
many,.,TRBV4-1,15,TRBJ1-2,CASRPLGRANYGYTF,TGCGCCAGCCGCCCCTTGGGCAGGGCGAACTATGGCTACACCTTC
.,.,TRBV4-1,16,TRBJ1-1,CASSQGWGTDNTEAFF,TGCGCCAGCAGCCAAGGCTGGGGGACCGATAACACTGAAGCTTTCTTT
.,.,TRBV6-1,15,TRBJ1-5,CASTNPGLSNQPQHF,TGTGCCAGCACGAATCCAGGGCTTAGCAATCAGCCCCAGCATTTT
.,TRBD1,TRBV2,15,TRBJ2-1,CATQEGQGIGNEQFF,TGTGCCACCCAAGAAGGACAGGGGATTGGAAATGAGCAGTTCTTC
many,.,TRBV6-1,13,TRBJ1-1,CASSVGGPTEAFF,TGTGCCAGCAGTGTCGGGGGTCCCACTGAAGCTTTCTTT
many,TRBD2,TRBV7-6,13,TRBJ2-3,CASAGDDTDTQYF,TGTGCCTCCGCGGGGGACGACACAGATACGCAGTATTTT
many,TRBD2,TRBV12-3/TRBV12-4,13,TRBJ2-5,CASQLAGEETQYF,TGTGCCAGCCAACTAGCGGGAGAGGAGACCCAGTACTTC
many,.,TRBV7-2,13,TRBJ2-7,CASRRGGGYEQYF,TGTGCCAGCAGACGGGGTGGAGGCTACGAGCAGTACTTC
many,.,TRBV7-3,16,TRBJ2-3,CASSFAGSGGSSPQYF,TGTGCCAGCAGCTTCGCGGGCTCCGGAGGATCCAGTCCGCAGTATTTT
few,TRBD1,TRBV6-2/TRBV6-3,16,TRBJ2-7,CASSAGWGQVLYEQYF,TGTGCCAGCAGTGCCGGTTGGGGACAGGTACTCTACGAGCAGTACTTC
few,.,TRBV7-4,16,TRBJ2-3,CASSSVQDLSTDTQYF,TGTGCCAGCAGCTCTGTACAGGACCTAAGCACAGATACGCAGTATTTT
.,.,TRBV11-2,15,TRBJ2-2,CASSPMGGQDGELFF,TGTGCCAGCAGCCCGATGGGGGGGCAGGACGGGGAGCTGTTTTTT
many,.,TRBV6-1,13,TRBJ1-2,CASSVAGLYGYTF,TGTGCCAGCAGTGTAGCAGGGTTATATGGCTACACCTTC
many,.,TRBV7-9,15,TRBJ2-7,CASSPGAGASYEQYF,TGTGCCAGCAGCCCGGGGGCAGGGGCCTCCTACGAGCAGTACTTC
.,.,TRBV7-2,12,TRBJ1-1,CASSLLTTEAFF,TGTGCCAGCAGCCTTCTGACAACTGAAGCTTTCTTT
many,.,TRBV19,16,TRBJ2-3,CASKRGFGQGGDTQYF,TGTGCCAGTAAACGGGGATTTGGGCAGGGTGGAGATACGCAGTATTTT
.,.,TRBV29-1,12,TRBJ1-6,CTANRTNSPLHF,TGCACCGCTAACCGCACTAATTCACCCCTCCACTTT
.,.,TRBV19,14,TRBJ1-5,CASSISWDNQPQHF,TGTGCCAGTAGTATTAGTTGGGACAATCAGCCCCAGCATTTT